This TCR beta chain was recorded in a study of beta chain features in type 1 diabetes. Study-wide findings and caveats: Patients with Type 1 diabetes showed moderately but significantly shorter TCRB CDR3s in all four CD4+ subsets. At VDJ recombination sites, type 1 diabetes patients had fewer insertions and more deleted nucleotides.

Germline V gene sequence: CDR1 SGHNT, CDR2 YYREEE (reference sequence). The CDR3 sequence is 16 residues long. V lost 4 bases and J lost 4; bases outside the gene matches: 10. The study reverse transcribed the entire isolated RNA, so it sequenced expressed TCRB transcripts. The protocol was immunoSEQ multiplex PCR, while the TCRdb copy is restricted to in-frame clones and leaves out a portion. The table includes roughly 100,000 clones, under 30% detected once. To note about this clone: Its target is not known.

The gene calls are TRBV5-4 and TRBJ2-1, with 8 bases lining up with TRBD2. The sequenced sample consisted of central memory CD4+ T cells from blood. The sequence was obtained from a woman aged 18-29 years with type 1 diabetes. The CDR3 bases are TGTGCCAGCAGCGGGGGCTTAGCGGGAATATACAATGAGCAGTTCTTC. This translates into CASSGGLAGIYNEQFF.